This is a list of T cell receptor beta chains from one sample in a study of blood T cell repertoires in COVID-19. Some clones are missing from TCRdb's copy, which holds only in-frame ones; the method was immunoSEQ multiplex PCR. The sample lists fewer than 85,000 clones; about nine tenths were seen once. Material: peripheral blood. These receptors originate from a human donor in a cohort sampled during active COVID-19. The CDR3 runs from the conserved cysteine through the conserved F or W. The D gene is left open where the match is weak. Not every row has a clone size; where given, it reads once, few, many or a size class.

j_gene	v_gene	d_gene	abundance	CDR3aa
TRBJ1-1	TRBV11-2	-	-	CASSQITEAFF
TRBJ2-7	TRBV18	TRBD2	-	CASSPGLAGGPSYEQYF
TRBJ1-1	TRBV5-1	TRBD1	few	CASHRDRGGTEAFF
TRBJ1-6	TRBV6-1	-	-	CASSEGFGQANSPLHF
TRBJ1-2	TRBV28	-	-	CASRADRRTSYTF
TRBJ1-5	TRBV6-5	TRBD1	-	CASSFAGGSQPQHF
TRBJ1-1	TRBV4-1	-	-	CASSQETGKNTEAFF
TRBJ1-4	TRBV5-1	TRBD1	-	CASSQQGNEKLFF
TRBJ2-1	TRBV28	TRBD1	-	CASSFTGAGLWNEQFF
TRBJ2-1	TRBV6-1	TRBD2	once	CASSERASGSDEQFF
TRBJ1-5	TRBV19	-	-	CASSRTGGNQPQHF
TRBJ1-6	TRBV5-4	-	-	CASSFEGDSPLHF
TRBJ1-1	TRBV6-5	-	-	CASKLTANTEAFF
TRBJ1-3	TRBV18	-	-	CASSPGTPYSGNTIYF
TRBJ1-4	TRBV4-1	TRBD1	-	CASSQEPQGAEKLFF
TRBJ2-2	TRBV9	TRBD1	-	CASSDRGDTGELFF
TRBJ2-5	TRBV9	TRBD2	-	CASSFGLAGVVETQYF
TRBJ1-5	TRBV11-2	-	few	CASSRDNYSNQPQHF
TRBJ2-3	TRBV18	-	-	CASSPRSGITDTQYF
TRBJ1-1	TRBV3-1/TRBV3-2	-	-	CASSQVGGTEAFF
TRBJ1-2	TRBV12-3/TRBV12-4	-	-	CASTGQAEGYTF
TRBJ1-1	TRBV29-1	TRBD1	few	CSVWAPGQGPFF
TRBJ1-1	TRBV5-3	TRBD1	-	CARSPRPTGPNTEAFF
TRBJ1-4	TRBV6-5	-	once	CASSYSWTATNEKLFF
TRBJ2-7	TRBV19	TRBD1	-	CASSHGTGGYEQYF
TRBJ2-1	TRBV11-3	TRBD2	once	CASSLGGGDNEQFF
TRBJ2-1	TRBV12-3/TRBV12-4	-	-	CASRAGYPNEQFF
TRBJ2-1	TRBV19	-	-	CASSIERSSYNEQFF
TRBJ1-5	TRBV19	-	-	CASSWGGTSNQPQHF
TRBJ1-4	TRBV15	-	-	CATSRVFGRGEKLFF
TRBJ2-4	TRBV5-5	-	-	CASSPGHQNIAKNIQYF
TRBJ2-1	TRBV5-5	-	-	CASSVYLGGLVDEQFF
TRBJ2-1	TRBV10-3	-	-	CAIAEAYYNEQFF
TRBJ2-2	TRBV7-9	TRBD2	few	CASSLGRDTGELFF
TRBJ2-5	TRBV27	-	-	CASSLQAGDNAETQYF
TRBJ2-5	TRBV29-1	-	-	CSVEGPGGLETQYF
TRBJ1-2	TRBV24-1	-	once	CATSEGGAHGYTF
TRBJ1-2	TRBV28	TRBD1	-	CASSPTGLNYGYTF
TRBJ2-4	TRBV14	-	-	CASSRRWGEKNIQYF
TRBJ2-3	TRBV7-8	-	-	CASSLQYGQSTDTQYF
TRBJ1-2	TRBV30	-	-	CAWSKGRDYGYTF
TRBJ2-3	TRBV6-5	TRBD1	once	CAGDRGDGTDTQYF
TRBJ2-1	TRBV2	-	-	CARSRGEQFF
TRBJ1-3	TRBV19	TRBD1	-	CASSTGQGATGNTIYF
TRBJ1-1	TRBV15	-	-	CATSRETGRGGLNTEAFF
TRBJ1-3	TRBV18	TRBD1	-	CASSPTGTGNSGNTIYF
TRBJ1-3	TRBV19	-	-	CASSPFGHEGGNTIYF
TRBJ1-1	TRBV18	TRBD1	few	CASSPTRGQMNTEAFF
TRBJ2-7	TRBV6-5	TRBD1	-	CASTPRDRGSEQYF
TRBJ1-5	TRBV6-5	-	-	CASSRGTPNQPQHF
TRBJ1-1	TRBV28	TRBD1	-	CASRAGGGYTEAFF
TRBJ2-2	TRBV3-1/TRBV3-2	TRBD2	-	CASSQLLSTVQTSRGGELFF
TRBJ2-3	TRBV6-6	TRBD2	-	CASSYFSGGNTDTQYF
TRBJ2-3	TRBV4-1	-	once	CASSTIAGAATDTQYF
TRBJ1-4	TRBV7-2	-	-	CASSLDGHTNEKLFF
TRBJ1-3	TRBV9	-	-	CASSVVPVGNTIYF
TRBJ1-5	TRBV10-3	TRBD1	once	CAISESKTGGVNQPQHF
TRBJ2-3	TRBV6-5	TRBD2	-	CASTTGLITDTQYF
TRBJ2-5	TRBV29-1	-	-	CSVEDAETQYF